The rows below give T cell receptor beta chains drawn from one sample of a study of T cell responses to AZD1222 COVID-19 vaccine. Clones were read by immunoSEQ multiplex PCR, and TCRdb kept only the in-frame ones, dropping some. The sample carries about 160,000 clones, around 90% recorded once. This material consisted of peripheral blood, taken 28 days after the second AZD1222 dose. All receptors derive from an adult who received the AZD1222 COVID-19 vaccine. Both conserved end residues are part of each CDR3. A D gene is named only where the DNA matches it firmly. Rows give clone size only sometimes, using once, few, many, or a class for an expanded clone.

cdr3_length	d_call	clone_size	v_call	j_call	cdr3_nt	cdr3_aa
15	-	-	TRBV7-8	TRBJ1-2	TGTGCCAGCAGCCTCCAACAGGCTCCCCGCTATGGCTACACCTTC	CASSLQQAPRYGYTF
17	-	-	TRBV6-1	TRBJ1-6	TGTGCCAGCAGTGCCGCAGGGAGGAGCTCCTATAATTCACCCCTCCACTTT	CASSAAGRSSYNSPLHF
15	-	few	TRBV2	TRBJ1-2	TGTGCCAGCAGTCCTCTGGGGGGAGTCAACTATGGCTACACCTTC	CASSPLGGVNYGYTF
14	TRBD1	-	TRBV27	TRBJ1-2	TGTGCCAGCAGTTTATCGACAGGGAACTATGGCTACACCTTC	CASSLSTGNYGYTF
14	TRBD2	-	TRBV6-2/TRBV6-3	TRBJ2-3	TGTGCCAGCAGTCTAGCGGGGGGCACAGATACGCAGTATTTT	CASSLAGGTDTQYF
15	TRBD1	-	TRBV28	TRBJ2-7	TGTGCCAGCAGTACAACCCGACAGGGTTTCAGCGAGCAGTACTTC	CASSTTRQGFSEQYF
13	-	-	TRBV6-5	TRBJ2-1	TGTGCCAGCAGTTACAGACAGGTCGATGAGCAGTTCTTC	CASSYRQVDEQFF
14	TRBD1	-	TRBV9	TRBJ2-5	TGTGCCAGCAGCGTAAATCAGGGGGAGGAGACCCAGTACTTC	CASSVNQGEETQYF
15	-	-	TRBV5-1	TRBJ1-5	TGCGCCAGCAGCCAAGACAGCGGGGGCAATCAGCCCCAGCATTTT	CASSQDSGGNQPQHF
17	-	-	TRBV24-1	TRBJ2-2	TGTGCCACCAGTGATTTGCGTGGAGGGCGGTACACCGGGGAGCTGTTTTTT	CATSDLRGGRYTGELFF
14	-	many	TRBV2	TRBJ1-3	TGTGCCAGCAGTGCCGCAGCCTCTGGAAACACCATATATTTT	CASSAAASGNTIYF
16	TRBD1	-	TRBV19	TRBJ2-1	TGTGCCAGTAGTATGACAGGGTCCCCTAACTACAATGAGCAGTTCTTC	CASSMTGSPNYNEQFF
13	-	-	TRBV5-4	TRBJ1-2	TGTGCCAGCAGCCCCACTGACCTTGGTGGCTACACCTTC	CASSPTDLGGYTF
15	-	once	TRBV14	TRBJ2-3	TGTGCCAGCAGCTCCCGGCGGGAATACACAGATACGCAGTATTTT	CASSSRREYTDTQYF
15	-	-	TRBV28	TRBJ2-1	TGTGCCAGCAGTCTTAACGGGATGAGGGACAATGAGCAGTTCTTC	CASSLNGMRDNEQFF
15	TRBD2	-	TRBV11-1	TRBJ2-3	TGTGCCAGCAGCTTAGCGTTAGCGGGAGAAGATACGCAGTATTTT	CASSLALAGEDTQYF
14	TRBD1	-	TRBV6-5	TRBJ1-1	TGTGCCAGCACCAGGGGGCTCTCTAACACTGAAGCTTTCTTT	CASTRGLSNTEAFF
17	-	few	TRBV19	TRBJ2-6	TGTGCCAGTAGTATAGACCAAGAGGTGGCTGGGGCCAACGTCCTGACTTTC	CASSIDQEVAGANVLTF
15	-	-	TRBV3-1/TRBV3-2	TRBJ2-5	TGTGCCAGCAGCCAAGAGTGGGCAGTCCAAGAGACCCAGTACTTC	CASSQEWAVQETQYF
21	-	-	TRBV23-1	TRBJ1-3	TGCGCCAGCAGTCAACCACTACTCGACAGCGGCAGGGTGGCTTGCGGAAACACCATATATTTT	CASSQPLLDSGRVACGNTIYF
15	-	-	TRBV7-9	TRBJ2-5	TGTGCCAGCAGCTTAGGTCGCACAACCCAAGAGACCCAGTACTTC	CASSLGRTTQETQYF
15	TRBD1	-	TRBV20-1	TRBJ1-1	TGCAGTGCTAGTATGGGACAGGGCCTGAACACTGAAGCTTTCTTT	CSASMGQGLNTEAFF
15	TRBD1	once	TRBV5-1	TRBJ1-6	TGCGCCAGCAGCTTGAAGGGACAGGGGTCTTCACCCCTCCACTTT	CASSLKGQGSSPLHF
14	-	once	TRBV21-1	TRBJ1-1	TGTGCCAGCATGTATACAGGGAAGAACACTGAAGCTTTCTTT	CASMYTGKNTEAFF